The 17 T cell receptor beta chains below all came from one sample that was sequenced in a study of PD-L1 blockade in urothelial cancer. Produced via immunoSEQ multiplex PCR; TCRdb's table is partial and in-frame only. The data show about 45,000 clones, 88% seen once. The sequences come from PBMCs, collected around atezolizumab (anti-PD-L1) treatment. The receptor source for this set is an elderly man with urothelial cancer.

The chain has TRBV10-3 and TRBJ1-5, with 8 bases identical to TRBD1. Germline lookup yields CDR1 ENHRY and CDR2 SYGVKD. Trimming cost V 5 bases and J 3 bases; bases outside gene matches: 3. The CDR3 length is 14 residues. This chain's CDR3 is CAISMTGANQPQHF. CDR3 DNA sequence: TGTGCCATCAGTATGACAGGGGCCAATCAGCCCCAGCATTTT.

The gene calls are TRBV5-4 and TRBJ2-5; 7 bases fit TRBD1. V dropped 3 bases and J dropped 5; count of bases not matched to a gene: 7. The CDR3 loop spans 14 amino acids. The germline V gene encodes CDR1 SGHNT and CDR2 YYREEE (reference sequence). The CDR3 is CASSSWLTGETQYF. DNA of the CDR3: TGTGCCAGCAGCTCCTGGCTGACAGGGGAGACCCAGTACTTC.

The chain couples TRBV11-2 to TRBJ1-4; TRBD1 might be the D (6 bases). The CDR3 has 14 amino acids. In germline, CDR1 is SGHAT, CDR2 FQNNGV. Trimming left V 3 bases short and J 8 bases short, with 13 bases between. CDR3 nucleotides: TGTGCCAGCAGCTTCGGGGCAGGGGCGGAAAAACTGTTTTTT. Its translation is CASSFGAGAEKLFF. The whole variable domain, remainder taken from reference TRBV11-2 and TRBJ1-4, is EAGVAQSPRYKIIEKRQSVAFWCNPISGHATLYWYQQILGQGPKLLIQFQNNGVVDDSQLPKDRFSAERLKGVDSTLKIQPAKLEDSAVYLCASSFGAGAEKLFFGSGTQLSVL.

The V and J genes are TRBV18 and TRBJ1-5; tentatively, D is TRBD1 (6 bases). Germline V gene lookup returns CDR1 KGHSH and CDR2 LQKENI. The V end lost 4 bases, the J end lost 4 bases, and 17 bases lay between the germline ends. The CDR3 is 16 residues long. CDR3 sequence (DNA): TGTGCCAGCTCACTAAACAGGGAGAGAACAAATCAGCCCCAGCATTTT. This gives the protein CASSLNRERTNQPQHF.

The J gene is TRBJ1-1, the V gene TRBV19, with unresolved D. Germline V gives CDR1 LNHDA, CDR2 SQIVND (reference sequence). Trimming shortened V by 7 bases and J by 1 base, and 10 bases separated the two germline ends. The CDR3 is 13 residues long. The CDR3 DNA follows: TGTGCCAGTACCGCGAGTCGGAACACTGAAGCTTTCTTT. Translated: CASTASRNTEAFF. Variable domain in full (rest from reference TRBV19 and TRBJ1-1): DGGITQSPKYLFRKEGQNVTLSCEQNLNHDAMYWYRQDPGQGLRLIYYSQIVNDFQKGDIAEGYSVSREKKESFPLTVTSAQKNPTAFYLCASTASRNTEAFFGQGTRLTVV.

The V gene is TRBV27, the J gene TRBJ2-3; D gene unclear. With 3 bases removed from V and 2 bases from J, the gap between germline ends came to 12 bases. The V gene's germline CDR1 is MNHEY and CDR2 SMNVEV (reference sequence). The CDR3 is 15 amino acids. The CDR3 DNA reads as TGTGCCAGCAGTTTGGCCAGCAGACTCACAGATACGCAGTATTTT. Protein: CASSLASRLTDTQYF.

The V call is TRBV9, the J call TRBJ2-1; TRBD2 agrees at 14 bases. The V gene end was trimmed by 0 bases and the J gene end by 8 bases; junction bases not matched to a gene: 10. This CDR3 is 18 amino acids long. CDR1 and CDR2 (germline): SGDLS, YYNGEE. The CDR3 bases are TGTGCCAGCAGCGTAGGAGGGACTAGCGGGAGAGATTTGGATGAGCAGTTCTTC. Amino acids: CASSVGGTSGRDLDEQFF.

V usage is TRBV6-6 and J usage is TRBJ2-3; 11 bases fit TRBD2. From germline, CDR1 is MNHNY and CDR2 SVGAGI (reference sequence). Trimming cost V 5 bases and J 5 bases; bases outside gene matches: 6. The CDR3 runs 15 residues. CDR3 sequence: CASSQTSGTIDTQYF. CDR3 bases: TGTGCCAGCAGTCAGACTAGCGGGACGATAGATACGCAGTATTTT.

The chain links TRBV2 to TRBJ2-5; no reliable D call. V was cut by 4 bases and J by 3 bases, with 3 bases left in between. CDR3 length: 11 residues. CDR1 and CDR2 from the germline V gene are SNHLY and FYNNEI. CDR3 bases: TGTGCCAGCAGTGCAAAAGAGACCCAGTACTTC. This sequence encodes CASSAKETQYF. The complete variable domain, with remaining parts taken from reference TRBV2 and TRBJ2-5, reads EPEVTQTPSHQVTQMGQEVILRCVPISNHLYFYWYRQILGQKVEFLVSFYNNEISEKSEIFDDQFSVERPDGSNFTLKIRSTKLEDSAMYFCASSAKETQYFGPGTRLLVL.

The chain links TRBV6-5 to TRBJ2-6; no firm D call. The CDR3 is 16 residues long. Germline CDR1 and CDR2: MNHEY and SVGAGI. Trimming shortened V by 2 bases and J by 2 bases, and 10 bases separated the two germline ends. In DNA, the CDR3 is TGTGCCAGCAGTTACAGTGAAGCAACTGGGGCCAACGTCCTGACTTTC. Its translation: CASSYSEATGANVLTF.

This chain connects TRBV5-6 to TRBJ1-2, with D uncertain. This CDR3 contains 15 residues. Trimming left V 0 bases short and J 8 bases short, with 17 bases between. CDR1 is SGHDT and CDR2 is YYEEEE in the germline V gene. CDR3 DNA sequence: TGTGCCAGCAGCTTGGGTCAGCCGGGGTTGGGCGGCTACACCTTC. This translates into CASSLGQPGLGGYTF.

This clone has just a few counts. The chain uses TRBV5-4 and TRBJ2-3; perhaps TRBD1 as D (6 bases). Germline lookup yields CDR1 SGHNT and CDR2 YYREEE (reference sequence). The CDR3 has 15 amino acids. V was shortened by 5 bases and J by 1 base, with 14 bases between the two germline ends. CDR3 sequence (DNA): TGTGCCAGCAGACATTGGGACACTGGCACAGATACGCAGTATTTT. Translation gives CASRHWDTGTDTQYF.

CDR3: CASSRVQGSVYEQYF. CDR3 DNA sequence: TGCGCCAGCAGTCGAGTACAGGGATCCGTCTACGAGCAGTACTTC. This sequence joins TRBV10-1 and TRBJ2-7; D possibly corresponds to TRBD1 (6 bases). The CDR3 is 15 amino acids. Trimming left V 5 bases short and J 3 bases short, with 17 bases between. Germline V CDR1 and CDR2: WNHNN, SYGVQD (reference sequence).

The V gene is TRBV6-1, the J gene TRBJ2-7; TRBD2 matches 13 bases. Trimming took 2 bases from V and 4 from J; bases not matched to a gene: 5. This CDR3 region has 16 residues. The germline V gene encodes CDR1 MNHNS and CDR2 SASEGT. The CDR3 loop is CASSEFGLAGVYEQYF. For the CDR3, the DNA is TGTGCCAGCAGTGAATTCGGACTAGCGGGAGTTTACGAGCAGTACTTC.

As to this clone: The sample has other DNA sequences that encode this CDR3 too. This chain links TRBV6-5 with TRBJ1-1; D may be TRBD1 (5 bases). V lost 5 bases, J lost 2 bases, and 9 bases lay in between. This CDR3 comprises 13 residues. Per germline, CDR1 MNHEY and CDR2 SVGAGI. CDR3 sequence (DNA): TGTGCCAGCAGTCTTCAGGGCAACACTGAAGCTTTCTTT. Protein product: CASSLQGNTEAFF.

The genes are TRBV11-3 and TRBJ2-1; D perhaps matches TRBD2 (6 bases). The CDR3 extends over 13 amino acids. The germline CDR1 and CDR2 sequences are SGHNT and YENEEA. Trimming removed 2 bases from V and 13 bases from J, with 15 bases in between. This CDR3 is CASSLRGLGPQFF. CDR3 in DNA: TGTGCCAGCAGCTTAAGGGGACTGGGGCCCCAGTTCTTC.

V gene TRBV28 combines with J gene TRBJ2-3; TRBD2 matches 8 bases. The CDR3 has 13 residues. V was clipped by 8 bases and J by 5 bases; unmatched bases: 6. In germline, CDR1 is MDHEN, CDR2 SYDVKM. The CDR3 loop reads CASGAGDIDTQYF. The DNA for the CDR3 is TGTGCCAGCGGAGCGGGAGATATAGATACGCAGTATTTT.